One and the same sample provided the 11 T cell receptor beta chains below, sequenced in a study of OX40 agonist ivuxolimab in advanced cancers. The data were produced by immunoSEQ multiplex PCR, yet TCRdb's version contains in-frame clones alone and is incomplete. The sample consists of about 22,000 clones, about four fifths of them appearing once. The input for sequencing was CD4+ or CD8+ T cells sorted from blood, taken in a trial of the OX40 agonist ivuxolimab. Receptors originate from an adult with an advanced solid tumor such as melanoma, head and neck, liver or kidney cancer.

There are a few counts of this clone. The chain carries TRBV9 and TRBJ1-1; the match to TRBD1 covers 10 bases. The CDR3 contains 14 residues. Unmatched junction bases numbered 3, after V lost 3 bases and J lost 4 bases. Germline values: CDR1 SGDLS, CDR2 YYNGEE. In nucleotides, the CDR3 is TGTGCCAGCAGCGATGGACAGGGGGGCACTGAAGCTTTCTTT. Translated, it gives CASSDGQGGTEAFF.

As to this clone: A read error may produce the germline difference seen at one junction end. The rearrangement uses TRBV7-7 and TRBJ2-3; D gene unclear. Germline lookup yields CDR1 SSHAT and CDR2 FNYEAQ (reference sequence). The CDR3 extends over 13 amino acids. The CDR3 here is CASSLYETDTQYF. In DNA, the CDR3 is TGTGCTAGCAGCTTATACGAGACAGATACGCAGTATTTT.

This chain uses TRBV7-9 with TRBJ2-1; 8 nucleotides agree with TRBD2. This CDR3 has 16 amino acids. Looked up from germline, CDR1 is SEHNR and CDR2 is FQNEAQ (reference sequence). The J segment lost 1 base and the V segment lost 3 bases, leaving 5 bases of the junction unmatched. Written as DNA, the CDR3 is TGTGCCAGCAGCTTCCCAGCGGGGGTGTCCTACAATGAGCAGTTCTTC. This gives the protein CASSFPAGVSYNEQFF.

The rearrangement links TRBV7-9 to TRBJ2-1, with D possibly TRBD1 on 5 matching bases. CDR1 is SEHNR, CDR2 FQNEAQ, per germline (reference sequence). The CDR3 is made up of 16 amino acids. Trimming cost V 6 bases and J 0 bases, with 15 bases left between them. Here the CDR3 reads CASSFPDSISYNEQFF. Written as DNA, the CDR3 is TGTGCCAGCAGTTTCCCTGACAGTATCTCCTACAATGAGCAGTTCTTC.

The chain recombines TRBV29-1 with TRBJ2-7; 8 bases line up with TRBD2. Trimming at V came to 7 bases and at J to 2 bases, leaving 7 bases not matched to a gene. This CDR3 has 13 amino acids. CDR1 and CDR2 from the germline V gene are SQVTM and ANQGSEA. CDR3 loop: CSAGGGRPYEQYF. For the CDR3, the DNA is TGCAGCGCCGGAGGCGGGAGGCCCTACGAGCAGTACTTC.

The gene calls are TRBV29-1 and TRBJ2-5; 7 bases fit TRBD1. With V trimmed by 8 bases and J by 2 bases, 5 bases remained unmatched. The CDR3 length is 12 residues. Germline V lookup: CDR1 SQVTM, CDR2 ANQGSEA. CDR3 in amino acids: CSIPTGQETQYF. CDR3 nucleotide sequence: TGCAGCATCCCGACAGGGCAAGAGACCCAGTACTTC.

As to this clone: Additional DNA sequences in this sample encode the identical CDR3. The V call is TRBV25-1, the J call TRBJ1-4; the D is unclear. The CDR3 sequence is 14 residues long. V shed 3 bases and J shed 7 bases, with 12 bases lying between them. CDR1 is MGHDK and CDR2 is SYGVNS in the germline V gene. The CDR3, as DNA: TGTGCCAGCAGTGAGGCGGGCTCAGGTGAAAAACTGTTTTTT. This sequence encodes CASSEAGSGEKLFF.

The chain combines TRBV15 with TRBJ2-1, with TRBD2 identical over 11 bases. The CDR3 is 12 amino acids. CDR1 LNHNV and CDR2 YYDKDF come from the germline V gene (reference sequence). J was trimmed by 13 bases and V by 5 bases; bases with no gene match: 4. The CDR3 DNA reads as TGTGCCACCAGCCCTAGCGGGAGGCCACAGTTCTTC. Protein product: CATSPSGRPQFF.

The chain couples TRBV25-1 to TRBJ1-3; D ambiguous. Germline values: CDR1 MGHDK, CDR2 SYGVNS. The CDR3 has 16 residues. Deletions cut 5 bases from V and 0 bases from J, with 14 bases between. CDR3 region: CASSLDSEGSGNTIYF. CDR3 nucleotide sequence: TGTGCCAGCAGTCTCGATTCGGAAGGCTCTGGAAACACCATATATTTT.

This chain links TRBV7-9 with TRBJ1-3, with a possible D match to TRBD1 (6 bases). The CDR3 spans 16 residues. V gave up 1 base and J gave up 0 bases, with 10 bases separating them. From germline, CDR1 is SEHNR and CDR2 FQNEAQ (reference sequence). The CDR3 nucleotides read TGTGCCAGCAGCTTAGTAACAGGGAGCTCTGGAAACACCATATATTTT. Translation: CASSLVTGSSGNTIYF.

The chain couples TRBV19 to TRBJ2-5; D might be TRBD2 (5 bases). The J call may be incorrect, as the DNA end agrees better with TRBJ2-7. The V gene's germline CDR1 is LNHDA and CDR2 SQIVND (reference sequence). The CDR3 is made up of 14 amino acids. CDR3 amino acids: CASRLSGSSYEQYF. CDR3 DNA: TGTGCCAGTAGGCTAAGCGGTAGCTCCTACGAGCAGTACTTC.